This T cell receptor beta chain was recovered during a study of T cell repertoires in cytomegalovirus infection. About the study: Matching HLA type and CMV infection were both indicated by public TCR beta signatures.

TCRdb passed the reads through MiXCR, listing each CDR3 protein once. The table lists 290,000 or so distinct CDR3 sequences, roughly 23% of them singletons. General observations from the study: In two of eight donors, the top clonotype was HLA-C-restricted CMV-specific. Carriers of CMV and the relevant HLA type were discriminated by public TCR beta frequency.

V lost 4 bases and J lost 0, with 10 bases in between. The CDR3 length is 15 residues. Germline CDR1 reads ENHRY; CDR2 reads SYGVKD. Turning to this clonotype: Its antigen is not identified.

Sequencing was carried out using PBMCs. This receptor was taken from a human donor in good health (CMV status not recorded). Some clones in this sample may be carry-over from other donors' samples. The gene calls are TRBV10-3 and TRBJ2-1; D not resolved. The CDR3: CAISALFSSYNEQFF. Here the CDR3 DNA reads TGTGCCATCAGTGCACTCTTCAGCTCCTACAATGAGCAGTTCTTC.